The 21 T cell receptor beta chains given below trace back to one sample, sequenced in a study of T cells after yellow fever vaccination (dated by TCRdb to 2018 to 2020). Receptors were amplified or captured by 5' RACE. TCRdb names Illumina HiSeq 2500 as the instrument used. TCRdb itself trimmed the public reads at Q25 with fastp, ran MiXCR and retained productive beta chains. One record per CDR3 amino acid sequence lists the most common genes and DNA. This sample comprises about 240,000 distinct CDR3 sequences, 6.9% of them detected only once. The ten biggest clones cover 0.85% of the sample. What this sample's treatment or condition label stands for: live attenuated yellow fever vaccine strain. The sample was CD4+ T cells sorted from PBMCs, taken 15 days after the yellow fever booster vaccination. The receptors come from a man aged 25 to 40 who received the YFV17D yellow fever vaccine.

The chain combines TRBV7-9 with TRBJ2-3; no definite D call. CDR1 is SEHNR and CDR2 is FQNEAQ in the germline V gene (reference sequence). The CDR3 spans 15 residues. The V end was cut by 0 bases, the J end by 3 bases, with 10 bases between. In DNA, the CDR3 is TGTGCCAGCAGCTTAGCGGGCCCAGGAACAGATACGCAGTATTTT. Protein: CASSLAGPGTDTQYF.

This clonotype was counted ten times or more. V is TRBV18 and J is TRBJ2-2; D is unresolved. Between the trimmed V and J ends, which lost 5 bases and 5 bases, there was a span of 3 bases. Germline loops: CDR1 KGHSH, CDR2 LQKENI. This CDR3 has 11 amino acids. The CDR3 DNA reads TGTGCCAGCTCAACAACCGGGGAGCTGTTTTTT. This sequence encodes CASSTTGELFF.

This clonotype appeared a few times. V gene TRBV4-3 combines with J gene TRBJ2-3, with 9 bases matching TRBD2. Germline V gene data show CDR1 as LGHNA and CDR2 as YSLEER. Trimming cost V 0 bases and J 5 bases; bases outside gene matches: 9. CDR3 length: 17 residues. The CDR3 DNA reads TGCGCCAGCAGCCAAGATACCCCTGGCGGGGGGGGAGATACGCAGTATTTT. Amino acids: CASSQDTPGGGGDTQYF.

This clonotype was counted a few times. The rearrangement joins TRBV5-1 to TRBJ2-5; tentative D call: TRBD1 (5 bases). Trimming removed 9 bases at V and 4 bases at J, with 16 bases between. Germline-derived CDR1 and CDR2 are SGHRS and YFSETQ. The CDR3 length is 13 residues. CDR3 in amino acids: CATYRGQGETQYF. The CDR3 nucleotides are TGCGCCACCTACCGTGGGCAGGGAGAGACCCAGTACTTC.

The chain employs TRBV5-1 and TRBJ2-1, with D possibly TRBD1 on 5 matching bases. CDR1 is SGHRS and CDR2 is YFSETQ in the germline V gene. The CDR3 runs 14 residues. Trimming took 2 bases from V and 6 from J, leaving 12 bases between them. The CDR3 sequence: CASSFSQVVNEQFF. CDR3 bases: TGCGCCAGCAGCTTCTCACAGGTAGTCAATGAGCAGTTCTTC.

The V and J genes are TRBV20-1 and TRBJ1-3; D not certain. The CDR3 covers 14 residues. Trimming left V 1 base short and J 4 bases short, with 11 bases between. The germline gives CDR1 DFQATT, CDR2 SNEGSKA (reference sequence). The CDR3 DNA is TGCAGTGCTAGAGTCCCCTGGGCGGGAAACACCATATATTTT. Residues: CSARVPWAGNTIYF.

The genes are TRBV29-1 and TRBJ2-1; 8 bases map to TRBD1. Germline-derived CDR1 and CDR2 are SQVTM and ANQGSEA. Losses at the gene ends were 2 bases for V and 0 bases for J; bases not matched to a gene: 6. CDR3 length equals 16 residues. CDR3 DNA sequence: TGCAGCGTTGAACCTGGGACAGGTAGCTCCTACAATGAGCAGTTCTTC. It translates to CSVEPGTGSSYNEQFF.

This clonotype came up a few times. This chain connects TRBV5-6 to TRBJ2-3; D may be TRBD1 (5 bases). Trimming pared 2 bases from V and 6 bases from J, leaving 16 bases between. Per germline, CDR1 SGHDT and CDR2 YYEEEE. CDR3 length equals 15 residues. For the CDR3, the DNA is TGTGCCAGCAGCTTACCGGACACCGGTAGGGATACGCAGTATTTT. Encoded protein: CASSLPDTGRDTQYF.

This clonotype was observed at least ten times. CDR3 coding DNA: TGTGCCAGCAGCTTAGACCGGTACCAAGAGACCCAGTACTTC. This codes for CASSLDRYQETQYF. The chain has TRBV5-4 and TRBJ2-5; D unclear. The germline CDR1 and CDR2 sequences are SGHNT and YYREEE (reference sequence). The CDR3 is 14 amino acids. V was cut by 2 bases and J by 0 bases, with 8 bases left in between.

This clonotype has more than one count but fewer than ten. The V gene is TRBV12-3 or TRBV12-4, the J gene TRBJ2-1; D not certain. V gave up 7 bases and J gave up 4 bases, with 11 bases separating them. CDR3 size: 13 residues. CDR3: CASTYKGYNEQFF. The CDR3 region has the DNA TGTGCCAGCACCTACAAGGGATACAATGAGCAGTTCTTC.

This clonotype was counted many times. V and J are TRBV9 and TRBJ2-2, with D uncertain. V dropped 3 bases and J dropped 7 bases, with 13 bases sitting between them. CDR3 length equals 14 residues. Germline V gene lookup returns CDR1 SGDLS and CDR2 YYNGEE. The CDR3 DNA sequence: TGTGCCAGCAGCGCCGAGACCCTCGGCGGGGAGCTGTTTTTT. Translation: CASSAETLGGELFF.

J is TRBJ1-1 and V is TRBV7-9; D is possibly TRBD1 (6 bases). The CDR3 length is 15 residues. The germline gives CDR1 SEHNR, CDR2 FQNEAQ (reference sequence). Trimming left V 5 bases short and J 3 bases short, with 16 bases between. The CDR3: CASSPPQGWDTEAFF. The CDR3 DNA reads as TGTGCCAGCAGCCCACCACAGGGTTGGGACACTGAAGCTTTCTTT.

This clonotype has a count of ten or more. The chain carries TRBV29-1 and TRBJ2-5; D unresolved. V was shortened by 4 bases and J by 5 bases, with 14 bases between the two germline ends. CDR1 and CDR2 (germline): SQVTM, ANQGSEA. The CDR3 contains 13 residues. The chain's CDR3 is CSVALTMGETQYF. The DNA for the CDR3 is TGCAGCGTTGCCTTGACGATGGGGGAGACCCAGTACTTC.

This clonotype was seen more than once but under ten times. V gene TRBV20-1 combines with J gene TRBJ2-3, with D perhaps matching TRBD1 (6 bases). The CDR3 extends over 15 amino acids. Deletions cut 8 bases from V and 4 bases from J, with 22 bases between. In germline, CDR1 is DFQATT, CDR2 SNEGSKA (reference sequence). This CDR3 is CSTLQGSSLPDTQYF. The DNA for the CDR3 is TGCAGTACCTTACAGGGCTCCTCTCTTCCAGATACGCAGTATTTT.

This clonotype was found many times. The V call is TRBV7-9, the J call TRBJ1-2; TRBD1 is a possible D gene (5 bases). The CDR3 has 17 residues. Germline V gene lookup returns CDR1 SEHNR and CDR2 FQNEAQ (reference sequence). Trimming left V 0 bases short and J 2 bases short, with 16 bases between. The CDR3 protein is CASSLAGVEQVNYGYTF. The CDR3, as DNA: TGTGCCAGCAGCTTAGCGGGGGTCGAGCAAGTGAACTATGGCTACACCTTC.

This chain joins TRBV28 and TRBJ2-7; 8 bases are shared with TRBD1. CDR1 and CDR2 from the germline V gene are MDHEN and SYDVKM. CDR3 length: 9 residues. Trimming took 10 bases from V and 13 from J; bases not matched to a gene: 6. DNA of the CDR3: TGTGCCAATGGACAGGGTCCCTACTTC. It is translated as CANGQGPYF.

This clonotype was detected once. This chain links TRBV5-4 with TRBJ2-3; 11 bases are a match to TRBD2. The CDR3 loop spans 16 amino acids. Germline V gene lookup returns CDR1 SGHNT and CDR2 YYREEE (reference sequence). Losses at the gene ends were 3 bases for V and 0 bases for J; bases not matched to a gene: 3. The CDR3 reads CASSSPSGRSTDTQYF. The CDR3 DNA sequence: TGTGCCAGCAGCTCCCCTAGCGGGAGGAGCACAGATACGCAGTATTTT. Filled out from reference TRBV5-4 and TRBJ2-3, the complete variable domain reads ETGVTQSPTHLIKTRGQQVTLRCSSQSGHNTVSWYQQALGQGPQFIFQYYREEENGRGNFPPRFSGLQFPNYSSELNVNALELDDSALYLCASSSPSGRSTDTQYFGPGTRLTVL.

The gene calls are TRBV11-2 and TRBJ2-7, with TRBD2 matching 12 bases. V was clipped by 3 bases and J by 12 bases; unmatched bases: 12. The germline V gene has CDR1 SGHAT and CDR2 FQNNGV. CDR3 length: 15 residues. Here the CDR3 reads CASSLGQTSGRGPYF. The CDR3 DNA reads as TGTGCCAGCAGCTTGGGCCAGACTAGCGGGAGAGGACCGTACTTC.

A single count supports this clonotype. The rearrangement joins TRBV12-3 or TRBV12-4 to TRBJ1-2; TRBD1 might be the D (5 bases). The length of the CDR3 is 12 residues. V was clipped by 4 bases and J by 7 bases, with 10 bases between them. The CDR3 loop reads CASSSGTGGYTF. As DNA, the CDR3 is TGTGCCAGCAGTTCAGGGACCGGTGGCTACACCTTC.

This clonotype was observed at least ten times. The genes are TRBV7-9 and TRBJ2-2; 8 bases align to TRBD2. The CDR3 has 20 residues. V lost 4 bases and J lost 0; bases outside the gene matches: 16. Germline V gene sequence: CDR1 SEHNR, CDR2 FQNEAQ (reference sequence). The CDR3 nucleotides read TGTGCCAGCAGCTCTACCCCGGGACTAGATGTGATATCGAACACCGGGGAGCTGTTTTTT. Its translation: CASSSTPGLDVISNTGELFF.

The V and J genes are TRBV3-1 and TRBJ1-5, with 9 nucleotides matching TRBD1. The CDR3 extends over 14 amino acids. V gave up 3 bases and J gave up 5 bases; unmatched junction bases: 2. CDR1 and CDR2 (germline): LGHDT, YNNKEL (reference sequence). The CDR3 nucleotides are TGTGCCAGCAGCCAGGGACAGGGCGATCAGCCCCAGCATTTT. Translated: CASSQGQGDQPQHF.